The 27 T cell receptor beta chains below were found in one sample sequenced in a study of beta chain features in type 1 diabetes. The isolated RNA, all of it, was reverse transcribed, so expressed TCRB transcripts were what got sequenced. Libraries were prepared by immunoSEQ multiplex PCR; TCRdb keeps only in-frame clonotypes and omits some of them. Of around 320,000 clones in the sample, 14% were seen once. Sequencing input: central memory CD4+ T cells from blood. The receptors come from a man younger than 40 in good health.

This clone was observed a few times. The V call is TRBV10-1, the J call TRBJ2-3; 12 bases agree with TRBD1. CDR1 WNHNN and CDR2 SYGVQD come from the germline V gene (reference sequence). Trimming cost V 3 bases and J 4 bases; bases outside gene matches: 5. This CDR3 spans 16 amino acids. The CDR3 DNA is TGCGCCAGCAGTGATTTTGGGACAGGGGGCGCAGATACGCAGTATTTT. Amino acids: CASSDFGTGGADTQYF.

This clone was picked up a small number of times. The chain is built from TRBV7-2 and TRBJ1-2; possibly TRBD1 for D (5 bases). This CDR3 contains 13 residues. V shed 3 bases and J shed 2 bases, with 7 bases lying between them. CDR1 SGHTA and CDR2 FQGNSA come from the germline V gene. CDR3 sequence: CASSFDSNYGYTF. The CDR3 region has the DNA TGTGCCAGCAGCTTTGACAGCAACTATGGCTACACCTTC.

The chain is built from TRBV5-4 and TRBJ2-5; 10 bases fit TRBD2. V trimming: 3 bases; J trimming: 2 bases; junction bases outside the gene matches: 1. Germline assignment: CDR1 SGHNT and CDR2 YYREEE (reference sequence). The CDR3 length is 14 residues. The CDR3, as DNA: TGTGCCAGCAGCTCGACTAGCGGGCAAGAGACCCAGTACTTC. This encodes CASSSTSGQETQYF. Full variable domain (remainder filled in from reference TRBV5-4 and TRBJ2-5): ETGVTQSPTHLIKTRGQQVTLRCSSQSGHNTVSWYQQALGQGPQFIFQYYREEENGRGNFPPRFSGLQFPNYSSELNVNALELDDSALYLCASSSTSGQETQYFGPGTRLLVL.

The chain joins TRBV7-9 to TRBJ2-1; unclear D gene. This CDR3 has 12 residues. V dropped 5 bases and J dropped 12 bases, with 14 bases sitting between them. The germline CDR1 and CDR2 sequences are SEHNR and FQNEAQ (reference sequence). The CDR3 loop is CASSTDGVLQFF. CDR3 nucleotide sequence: TGTGCCAGCAGCACAGACGGAGTACTGCAGTTCTTC.

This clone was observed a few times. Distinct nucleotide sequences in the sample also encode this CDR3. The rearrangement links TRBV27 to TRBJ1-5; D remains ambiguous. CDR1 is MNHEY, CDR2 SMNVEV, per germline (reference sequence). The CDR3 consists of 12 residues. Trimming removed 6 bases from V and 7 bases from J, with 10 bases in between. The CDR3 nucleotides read TGTGCCAGCAGGTCGGTTGGCCAGCCCCAGCATTTT. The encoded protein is CASRSVGQPQHF.

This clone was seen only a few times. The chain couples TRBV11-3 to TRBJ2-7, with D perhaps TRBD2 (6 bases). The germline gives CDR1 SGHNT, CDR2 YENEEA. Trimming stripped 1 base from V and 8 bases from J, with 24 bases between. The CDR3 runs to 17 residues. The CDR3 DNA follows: TGTGCCAGCAGCTTAGGCGGGGATTCCTTAGCCTACGTCCAGCAGTACTTC. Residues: CASSLGGDSLAYVQQYF.

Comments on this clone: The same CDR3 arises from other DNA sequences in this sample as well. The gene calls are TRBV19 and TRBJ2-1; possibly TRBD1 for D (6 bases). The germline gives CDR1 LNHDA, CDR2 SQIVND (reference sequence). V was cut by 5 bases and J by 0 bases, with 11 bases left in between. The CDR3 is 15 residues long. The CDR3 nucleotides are TGTGCCAGTAGTCCTGACAGGAGCTCCTACAATGAGCAGTTCTTC. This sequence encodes CASSPDRSSYNEQFF.

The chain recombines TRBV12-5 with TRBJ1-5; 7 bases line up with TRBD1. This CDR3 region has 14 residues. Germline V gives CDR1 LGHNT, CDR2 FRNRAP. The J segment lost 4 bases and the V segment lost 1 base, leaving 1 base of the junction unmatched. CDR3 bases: TGTGCTAGTGGTTTGGGACAGGGAAATCAGCCCCAGCATTTT. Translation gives CASGLGQGNQPQHF.

CDR3 nucleotide sequence: TGTGCCAGCAGCTCCCGTTTGTCGGGGGGTGGCTACACCTTC. Its translation: CASSSRLSGGGYTF. The V gene is TRBV11-3, the J gene TRBJ1-2, with D possibly TRBD1 on 5 matching bases. V lost 4 bases, J lost 7 bases, and 16 bases lay in between. The CDR3 is made up of 14 amino acids. The germline gives CDR1 SGHNT, CDR2 YENEEA.

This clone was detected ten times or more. CDR3 nucleotides: TGTGCCAGCAGCACCGACGACCGGGACAGGCTAACTGTC. This gives the protein CASSTDDRDRLTV. The V and J genes are TRBV21-1 and TRBJ2-7; no check of the table's D call, TRBD1, against the DNA was made. TRBV21-1 is annotated as a pseudogene. The CDR3 extends over 13 amino acids.

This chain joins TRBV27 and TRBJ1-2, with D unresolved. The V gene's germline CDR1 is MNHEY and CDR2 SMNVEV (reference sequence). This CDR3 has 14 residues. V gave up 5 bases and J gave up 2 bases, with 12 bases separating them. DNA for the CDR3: TGTGCCAGCAGTCAATATGACGGAAACTATGGCTACACCTTC. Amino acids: CASSQYDGNYGYTF.

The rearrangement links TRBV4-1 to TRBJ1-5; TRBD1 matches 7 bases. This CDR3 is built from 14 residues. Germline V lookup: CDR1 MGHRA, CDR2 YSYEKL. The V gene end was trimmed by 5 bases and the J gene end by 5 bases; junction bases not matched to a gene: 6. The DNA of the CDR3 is TGCGCCAGCAGCTATTACAGGGGAGATCAGCCCCAGCATTTT. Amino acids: CASSYYRGDQPQHF.

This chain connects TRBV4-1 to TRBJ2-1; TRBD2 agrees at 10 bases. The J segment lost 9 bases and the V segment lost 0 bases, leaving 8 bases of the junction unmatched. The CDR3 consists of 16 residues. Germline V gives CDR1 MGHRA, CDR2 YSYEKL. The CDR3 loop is CASSQEWLAGDGEQFF. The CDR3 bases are TGCGCCAGCAGCCAAGAGTGGCTAGCGGGAGACGGTGAGCAGTTCTTC.

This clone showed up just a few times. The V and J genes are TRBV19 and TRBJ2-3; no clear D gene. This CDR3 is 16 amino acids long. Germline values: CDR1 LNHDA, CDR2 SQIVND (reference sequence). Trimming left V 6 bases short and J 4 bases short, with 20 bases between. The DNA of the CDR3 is TGTGCCAGTAGCACTGATACGATCCTGGTCCCAGATACGCAGTATTTT. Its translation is CASSTDTILVPDTQYF. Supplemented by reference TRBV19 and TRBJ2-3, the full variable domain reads DGGITQSPKYLFRKEGQNVTLSCEQNLNHDAMYWYRQDPGQGLRLIYYSQIVNDFQKGDIAEGYSVSREKKESFPLTVTSAQKNPTAFYLCASSTDTILVPDTQYFGPGTRLTVL.

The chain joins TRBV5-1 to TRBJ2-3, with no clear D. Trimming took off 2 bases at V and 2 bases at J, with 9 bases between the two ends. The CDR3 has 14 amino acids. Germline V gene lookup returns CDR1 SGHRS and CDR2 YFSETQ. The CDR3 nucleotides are TGCGCCAGCAGCTTAACACAAAACACAGATACGCAGTATTTT. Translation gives CASSLTQNTDTQYF.

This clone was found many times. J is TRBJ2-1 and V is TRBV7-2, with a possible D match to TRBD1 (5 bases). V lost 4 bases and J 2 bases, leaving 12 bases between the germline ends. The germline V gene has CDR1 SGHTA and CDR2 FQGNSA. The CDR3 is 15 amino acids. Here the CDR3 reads CASSSMDTAYNEQFF. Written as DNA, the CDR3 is TGTGCCAGCAGCTCCATGGACACAGCCTACAATGAGCAGTTCTTC.

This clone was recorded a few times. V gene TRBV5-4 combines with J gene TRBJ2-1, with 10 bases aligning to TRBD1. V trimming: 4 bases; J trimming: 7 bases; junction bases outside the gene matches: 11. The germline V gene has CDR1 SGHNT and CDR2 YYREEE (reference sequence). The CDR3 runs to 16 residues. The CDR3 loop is CASSPPMGQGRNEQFF. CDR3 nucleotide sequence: TGTGCCAGCAGCCCGCCTATGGGACAGGGGCGGAATGAGCAGTTCTTC.

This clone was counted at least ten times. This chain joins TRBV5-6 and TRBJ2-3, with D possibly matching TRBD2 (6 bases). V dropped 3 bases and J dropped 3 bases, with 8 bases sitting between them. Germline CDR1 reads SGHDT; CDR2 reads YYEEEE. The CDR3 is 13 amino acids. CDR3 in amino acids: CASSSGDTDTQYF. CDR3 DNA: TGTGCCAGCAGCTCGGGAGATACAGATACGCAGTATTTT.

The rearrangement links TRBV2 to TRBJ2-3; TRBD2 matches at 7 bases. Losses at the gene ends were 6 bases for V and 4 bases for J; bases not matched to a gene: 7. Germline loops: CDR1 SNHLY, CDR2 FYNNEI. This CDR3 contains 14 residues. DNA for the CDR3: TGTGCCAGCAGGCCGGGGGGACTCTCAGATACGCAGTATTTT. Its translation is CASRPGGLSDTQYF. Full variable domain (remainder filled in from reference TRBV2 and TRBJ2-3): EPEVTQTPSHQVTQMGQEVILRCVPISNHLYFYWYRQILGQKVEFLVSFYNNEISEKSEIFDDQFSVERPDGSNFTLKIRSTKLEDSAMYFCASRPGGLSDTQYFGPGTRLTVL.

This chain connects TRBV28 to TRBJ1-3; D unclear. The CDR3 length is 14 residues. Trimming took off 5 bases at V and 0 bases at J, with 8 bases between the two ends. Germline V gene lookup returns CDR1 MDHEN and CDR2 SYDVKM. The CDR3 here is CASSEGYSGNTIYF. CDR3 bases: TGTGCCAGCAGTGAAGGGTACTCTGGAAACACCATATATTTT. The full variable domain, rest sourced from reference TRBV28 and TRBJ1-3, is DVKVTQSSRYLVKRTGEKVFLECVQDMDHENMFWYRQDPGLGLRLIYFSYDVKMKEKGDIPEGYSVSREKKERFSLILESASTNQTSMYLCASSEGYSGNTIYFGEGSWLTVV.

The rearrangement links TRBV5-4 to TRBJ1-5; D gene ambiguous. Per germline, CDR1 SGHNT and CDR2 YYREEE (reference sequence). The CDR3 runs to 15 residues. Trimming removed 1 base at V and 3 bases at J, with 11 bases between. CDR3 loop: CASSLSADPNQPQHF. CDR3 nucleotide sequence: TGTGCCAGCAGCTTGTCCGCGGATCCCAATCAGCCCCAGCATTTT. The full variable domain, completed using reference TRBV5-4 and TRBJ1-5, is ETGVTQSPTHLIKTRGQQVTLRCSSQSGHNTVSWYQQALGQGPQFIFQYYREEENGRGNFPPRFSGLQFPNYSSELNVNALELDDSALYLCASSLSADPNQPQHFGDGTRLSIL.

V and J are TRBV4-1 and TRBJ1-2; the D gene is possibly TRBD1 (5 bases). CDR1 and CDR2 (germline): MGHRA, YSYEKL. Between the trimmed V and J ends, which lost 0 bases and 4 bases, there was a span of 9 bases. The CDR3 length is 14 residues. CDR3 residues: CASSQDGGVYGYTF. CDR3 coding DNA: TGCGCCAGCAGCCAAGACGGAGGGGTCTATGGCTACACCTTC.

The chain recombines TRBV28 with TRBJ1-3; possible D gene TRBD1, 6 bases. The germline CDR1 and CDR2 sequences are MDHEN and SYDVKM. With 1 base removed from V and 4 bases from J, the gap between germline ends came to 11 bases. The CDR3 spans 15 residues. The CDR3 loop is CASSLSAGAGNTIYF. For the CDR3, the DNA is TGTGCCAGCAGTTTATCGGCAGGGGCCGGAAACACCATATATTTT.

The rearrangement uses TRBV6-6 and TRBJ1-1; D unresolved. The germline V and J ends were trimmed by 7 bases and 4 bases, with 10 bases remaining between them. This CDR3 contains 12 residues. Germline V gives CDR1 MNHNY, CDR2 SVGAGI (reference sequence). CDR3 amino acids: CASKDGSTEAFF. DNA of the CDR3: TGTGCCAGCAAGGATGGAAGCACTGAAGCTTTCTTT.

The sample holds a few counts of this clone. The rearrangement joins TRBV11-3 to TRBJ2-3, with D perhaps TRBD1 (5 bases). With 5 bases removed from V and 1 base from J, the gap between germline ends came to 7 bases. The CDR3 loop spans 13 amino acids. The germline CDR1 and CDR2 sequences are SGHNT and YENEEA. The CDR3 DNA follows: TGTGCCAGCAGCAGCAGGGGCACAGATACGCAGTATTTT. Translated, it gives CASSSRGTDTQYF.

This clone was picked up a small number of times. The CDR3 reads CASSEARLRTTSYNEQFF. The CDR3, as DNA: TGTGCCAGCAGTGAAGCGCGTTTACGGACTACCTCCTACAATGAGCAGTTCTTC. The chain links TRBV6-1 to TRBJ2-1, with D perhaps matching TRBD2 (6 bases). Germline V gives CDR1 MNHNS, CDR2 SASEGT. This CDR3 has 18 amino acids. With 0 bases removed from V and 0 bases from J, the gap between germline ends came to 15 bases.

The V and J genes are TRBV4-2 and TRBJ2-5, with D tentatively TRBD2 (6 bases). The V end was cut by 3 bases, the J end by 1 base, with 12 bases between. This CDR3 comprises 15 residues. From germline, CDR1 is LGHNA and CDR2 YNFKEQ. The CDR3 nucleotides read TGTGCCAGCAGCCAGGGGGTCGGGGGCCAAGAGACCCAGTACTTC. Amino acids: CASSQGVGGQETQYF.